A single sample gave rise to the 28 T cell receptor beta chains below, sequenced in a study of cytomegalovirus exposure and HLA in healthy donors. The PCR contained 60 Vbeta and 13 Jbeta primers. Sequencing was performed with immunoSEQ multiplex PCR; in TCRdb, only in-frame clones are kept and a portion is missing. The repertoire has 80,000 to 100,000 clones, 70% to 85% of them found once; the top ten carry about a tenth. Material for sequencing was PBMCs. Every receptor here comes from a human donor in good health.

The chain joins TRBV9 to TRBJ1-1; D is unclear. Germline CDR1 is SGDLS and CDR2 is YYNGEE. CDR3 length equals 16 residues. Trimming left V 0 bases short and J 0 bases short, with 12 bases between. CDR3 coding DNA: TGTGCCAGCAGCGTAGAACCAGGACTTTTGAACACTGAAGCTTTCTTT. This gives the protein CASSVEPGLLNTEAFF.

The chain carries TRBV6-4 and TRBJ2-5; D call uncertain. The DNA end is more similar to TRBJ2-7, so the J call may be wrong. The CDR3 extends over 11 amino acids. The germline V gene has CDR1 MRHNA and CDR2 SNTAGT. Here the CDR3 DNA reads TGTGCCAGCAGTGGTCGGTACGAGCAGTACTTC. Encoded protein: CASSGRYEQYF.

The J gene is TRBJ2-1, the V gene TRBV7-3; a weak D match, TRBD2 (7 bases). The germline V gene encodes CDR1 SGHTA and CDR2 FQGTGA. The CDR3 sequence is 15 residues long. V shed 5 bases and J shed 9 bases, with 20 bases lying between them. CDR3 amino acids: CASSPFPGGSVEQFF. The CDR3 DNA sequence: TGTGCCAGCAGCCCCTTCCCGGGGGGCTCGGTTGAGCAGTTCTTC.

The V gene is TRBV28, the J gene TRBJ1-3, with D unclear. With 3 bases removed from V and 0 bases from J, the gap between germline ends came to 12 bases. Germline V CDR1 and CDR2: MDHEN, SYDVKM. This CDR3 comprises 16 residues. The CDR3 loop is CASSFMDSNSGNTIYF. For the CDR3, the DNA is TGTGCCAGCAGTTTTATGGACTCCAACTCTGGAAACACCATATATTTT.

This chain uses TRBV14 with TRBJ2-5, with TRBD1 identical over 9 bases. V gave up 0 bases and J gave up 5 bases; unmatched junction bases: 10. The CDR3 contains 17 residues. Germline-derived CDR1 and CDR2 are SGHDN and FVKESK. CDR3 amino acids: CASSQDQGQGTRETQYF. The CDR3 region has the DNA TGTGCCAGCAGCCAAGATCAGGGACAGGGTACTAGGGAGACCCAGTACTTC.

This clone was seen only once. The genes are TRBV19 and TRBJ1-1; 8 positions agree with TRBD1. After removal of 6 bases from V and 8 bases from J, the junction contained 11 bases not matched to a gene. The CDR3 totals 14 residues. CDR1 and CDR2 from the germline V gene are LNHDA and SQIVND (reference sequence). The CDR3 loop reads CASRAAQGATEAFF. CDR3 DNA sequence: TGTGCCAGTAGGGCCGCGCAGGGGGCAACCGAAGCTTTCTTT.

This chain joins TRBV6-1 and TRBJ1-5; no firm D call. This CDR3 comprises 15 residues. The germline V and J ends were trimmed by 3 bases and 0 bases, with 9 bases remaining between them. Germline lookup yields CDR1 MNHNS and CDR2 SASEGT. CDR3 loop: CASSDSFVSNQPQHF. The CDR3 region has the DNA TGTGCCAGCAGTGATTCGTTCGTTAGCAATCAGCCCCAGCATTTT.

The rearrangement joins TRBV27 to TRBJ1-1; D gene ambiguous. Trimming took 6 bases from V and 5 from J, leaving 13 bases between them. The germline V gene encodes CDR1 MNHEY and CDR2 SMNVEV (reference sequence). This CDR3 comprises 13 residues. This CDR3 is CASSSSSGTEAFF. The CDR3, as DNA: TGTGCCAGCAGCTCCAGCTCGGGGACTGAAGCTTTCTTT.

This sequence joins TRBV2 and TRBJ2-2; D is ambiguous. The CDR3 has 14 amino acids. The germline V and J ends were trimmed by 7 bases and 4 bases, with 13 bases remaining between them. Per germline, CDR1 SNHLY and CDR2 FYNNEI. This CDR3 reads CASTPSTGTGELFF. The CDR3 bases are TGTGCCAGCACTCCCTCAACGGGCACCGGGGAGCTGTTTTTT.

This chain connects TRBV6-1 to TRBJ2-1; D is undetermined. Germline V gene sequence: CDR1 MNHNS, CDR2 SASEGT. Trimming took 1 base from V and 6 from J, leaving 13 bases between them. This CDR3 is built from 15 residues. The CDR3 DNA reads as TGTGCCAGCAGTGAAGGGGCAGACCGTGGCAATGAGCAGTTCTTC. Protein: CASSEGADRGNEQFF.

A few counts support this clone. V is TRBV5-1 and J is TRBJ1-1, with 7 bases lining up with TRBD1. Germline CDR1 is SGHRS and CDR2 is YFSETQ. J lost 4 bases, V lost 4 bases, and 10 bases had no gene match. The CDR3 is 15 amino acids. The CDR3 loop reads CASSRRQGPGTEAFF. CDR3 DNA: TGCGCCAGCAGCCGCAGACAGGGCCCTGGCACTGAAGCTTTCTTT.

The CDR3 reads CARQGARTGELFF. CDR3 in DNA: TGTGCCAGACAGGGGGCGAGGACCGGGGAGCTGTTTTTT. The chain combines TRBV5-3 with TRBJ2-2; TRBD1 matches 8 bases. TRBV5-3 is annotated as an ORF whose role is uncertain. The J segment lost 5 bases and the V segment lost 7 bases, leaving 4 bases of the junction unmatched. This CDR3 spans 13 amino acids.

The chain links TRBV10-3 to TRBJ2-7, with D unclear. V lost 3 bases and J lost 7, with 7 bases in between. CDR1 and CDR2 (germline): ENHRY, SYGVKD. The CDR3 contains 11 residues. The CDR3 is CAISDSQEQYF. The CDR3 DNA is TGTGCCATCAGTGACTCTCAGGAGCAGTACTTC.

The J gene is TRBJ2-5, the V gene TRBV19; D uncertain. The V gene's germline CDR1 is LNHDA and CDR2 SQIVND (reference sequence). V gave up 9 bases and J gave up 4 bases, with 12 bases separating them. The CDR3 covers 12 residues. As DNA, the CDR3 is TGTGCCAGCATGGGCTATGCAGAGACCCAGTACTTC. Translated, it gives CASMGYAETQYF.

This clone was recorded a few times. The chain joins TRBV10-1 to TRBJ2-6; 7 positions agree with TRBD1. CDR1 is WNHNN, CDR2 SYGVQD, per germline (reference sequence). The J segment lost 4 bases and the V segment lost 6 bases, leaving 9 bases of the junction unmatched. This CDR3 is built from 16 residues. The CDR3 loop reads CASRGTVKVGANVLTF. In nucleotides, the CDR3 is TGCGCCAGCAGGGGGACAGTCAAGGTCGGGGCCAACGTCCTGACTTTC.

The chain recombines TRBV11-2 with TRBJ2-7, with D possibly matching TRBD2 (5 bases). Germline assignment: CDR1 SGHAT and CDR2 FQNNGV. The CDR3 length is 13 residues. Trimming took 10 bases from V and 2 from J, leaving 15 bases between them. The CDR3 here is CANSRSEAYEQYF. For the CDR3, the DNA is TGTGCCAACTCGCGGTCGGAGGCCTACGAGCAGTACTTC.

This rearrangement joins TRBV19 to TRBJ2-2; no definite D call. This CDR3 region has 15 residues. With 6 bases removed from V and 2 bases from J, the gap between germline ends came to 13 bases. The germline CDR1 and CDR2 sequences are LNHDA and SQIVND (reference sequence). The CDR3: CASRVRLTNTGELFF. The CDR3 nucleotides read TGTGCCAGTAGGGTCCGGCTGACTAACACCGGGGAGCTGTTTTTT.

This chain links TRBV27 with TRBJ1-3; 9 nucleotides align to TRBD1. Germline CDR1 and CDR2: MNHEY and SMNVEV (reference sequence). J was trimmed by 2 bases and V by 7 bases; bases with no gene match: 9. This CDR3 region has 16 residues. CDR3 loop: CASMSRDRVTGNTIYF. For the CDR3, the DNA is TGTGCCAGCATGTCCCGGGACAGGGTAACTGGAAACACCATATATTTT.

This clone was detected once. This chain joins TRBV13 and TRBJ1-4; D perhaps matches TRBD1 (5 bases). The CDR3 has 14 residues. Germline V gives CDR1 PRHDT, CDR2 FYEKMQ (reference sequence). V was cut by 6 bases and J by 5 bases, with 13 bases left in between. CDR3 residues: CASRRGWGNEKLFF. The CDR3 nucleotides read TGTGCCAGCAGGCGGGGGTGGGGGAATGAAAAACTGTTTTTT.

This clone was counted a few times. This chain connects TRBV30 to TRBJ2-3, with 10 bases that match TRBD2. The CDR3 length is 15 residues. Germline V gene sequence: CDR1 GTSNPN, CDR2 SVGIG (reference sequence). The J segment lost 4 bases and the V segment lost 1 base, leaving 5 bases of the junction unmatched. The CDR3 nucleotides read TGTGCCTGGAGTGCAGGGCTAGCGGGGGCAGATACGCAGTATTTT. It specifies CAWSAGLAGADTQYF.

The gene calls are TRBV5-1 and TRBJ2-5; TRBD2 agrees at 12 bases. Matching the DNA end better, TRBJ2-7 makes the J call doubtful. The germline gives CDR1 SGHRS, CDR2 YFSETQ. The CDR3 covers 14 residues. The CDR3 nucleotides are TGCGCCAGCAGCTTGGGACTAGCGGGAGACGAGCAGTACTTC. Its protein is CASSLGLAGDEQYF.

V usage is TRBV7-8 and J usage is TRBJ2-2, with TRBD1 matching 11 bases. V dropped 5 bases and J dropped 3; count of bases not matched to a gene: 2. Germline values: CDR1 SGHVS, CDR2 FQNEAQ. CDR3 length: 15 amino acids. This CDR3 is CASSRDRGDTGELFF. In nucleotides, the CDR3 is TGTGCCAGCAGCCGGGACAGGGGGGACACCGGGGAGCTGTTTTTT.

This rearrangement joins TRBV28 to TRBJ2-3; 8 bases fit TRBD1. The CDR3 consists of 15 residues. V was pared by 5 bases and J by 0 bases, with 4 bases of the junction left unmatched. Looked up from germline, CDR1 is MDHEN and CDR2 is SYDVKM. CDR3 DNA sequence: TGTGCCAGCAGTCCAGGGGGCTCGAGCACAGATACGCAGTATTTT. Residues: CASSPGGSSTDTQYF.

The CDR3 DNA reads as TGTGCCAGCAGGCATGCGGGGGGGGACTACAATGAGCAGTTCTTC. It translates to CASRHAGGDYNEQFF. V is TRBV27 and J is TRBJ2-1; TRBD2 agrees at 9 bases. Germline V CDR1 and CDR2: MNHEY, SMNVEV (reference sequence). This CDR3 is built from 15 residues. The junction had 6 bases not matched to a gene; V was cut back by 6 bases and J by 3 bases.

The J gene is TRBJ1-1, the V gene TRBV5-1; tentatively, D is TRBD1 (5 bases). Germline CDR1 SGHRS, CDR2 YFSETQ. V lost 4 bases, J lost 1 base, and 14 bases lay in between. This CDR3 is 15 amino acids long. The DNA of the CDR3 is TGCGCCAGCAGCCCCGGACACGTTGGGAACACTGAAGCTTTCTTT. As protein: CASSPGHVGNTEAFF. The variable domain in full, with the rest retrieved from reference TRBV5-1 and TRBJ1-1, is KAGVTQTPRYLIKTRGQQVTLSCSPISGHRSVSWYQQTPGQGLQFLFEYFSETQRNKGNFPGRFSGRQFSNSRSEMNVSTLELGDSALYLCASSPGHVGNTEAFFGQGTRLTVV.

V and J are TRBV6-1 and TRBJ1-1, with D unresolved. CDR1 is MNHNS, CDR2 SASEGT, per germline. The CDR3 loop spans 15 amino acids. V was shortened by 2 bases and J by 2 bases, with 12 bases between the two germline ends. CDR3 sequence reads: CASSEWVGGNTEAFF. CDR3 nucleotides: TGTGCCAGCAGTGAATGGGTTGGCGGTAACACTGAAGCTTTCTTT.

This chain connects TRBV18 to TRBJ1-1, with D tentatively TRBD1 (6 bases). Germline V gene sequence: CDR1 KGHSH, CDR2 LQKENI. CDR3 length: 13 amino acids. V gave up 2 bases and J gave up 10 bases, with 14 bases separating them. The CDR3 sequence is CASSPNRDTRAFF. CDR3 DNA sequence: TGTGCCAGCTCACCAAACCGGGACACCCGAGCTTTCTTT.

The chain has TRBV28 and TRBJ2-3, with D maybe TRBD2 (5 bases). The CDR3 consists of 15 residues. Per the germline V gene, CDR1 is MDHEN and CDR2 is SYDVKM. The V gene lost 7 bases and the J gene lost 4 bases, with 18 bases spanning the gap. The CDR3 protein is CASNLQRFPPDTQYF. The CDR3 nucleotides are TGTGCCAGCAACTTACAGCGGTTCCCCCCAGATACGCAGTATTTT.